This T cell receptor (beta chain) came from a study of identical twins' blood T cells. Trimming shortened V by 6 bases and J by 5 bases, and 13 bases separated the two germline ends. Looked up from germline, CDR1 is ENHRY and CDR2 is SYGVKD. The CDR3 spans 13 residues. TCR cDNA libraries were made from RNA using a previously described, modified protocol. Both ends of each TCR cDNA library bore sample-specific barcodes. TCRdb re-derived calls from the 5' RACE reads in MiXCR, one entry per CDR3 protein. The sample lists approximately 1,200 distinct CDR3 sequences, over 75% occurring once. Reared together, all three twin pairs probably met the same infectious agents and vaccines.

The clonotype was recovered from a woman aged 18-49 years in good health. This chain connects TRBV10-3 to TRBJ1-1, with D perhaps TRBD1 (5 bases). Sequencing was carried out using PBMCs. CDR3 DNA: TGTGCCATCAGATATGGTGGGGGGACTGAAGCTTTCTTT. Its protein product is CAIRYGGGTEAFF.